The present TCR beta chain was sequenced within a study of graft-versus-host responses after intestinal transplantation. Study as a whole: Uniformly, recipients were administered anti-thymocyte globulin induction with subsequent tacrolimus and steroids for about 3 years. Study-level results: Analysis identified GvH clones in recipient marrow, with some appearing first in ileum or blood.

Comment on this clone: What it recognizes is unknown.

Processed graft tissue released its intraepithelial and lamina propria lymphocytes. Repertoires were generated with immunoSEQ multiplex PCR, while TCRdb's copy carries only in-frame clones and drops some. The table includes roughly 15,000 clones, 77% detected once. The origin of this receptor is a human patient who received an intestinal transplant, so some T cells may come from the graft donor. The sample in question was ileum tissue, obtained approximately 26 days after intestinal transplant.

The CDR3 is CASSEARDTGAKNIQYF. The CDR3 DNA follows: TGTGCCAGCAGTGAGGCCCGGGACACCGGAGCCAAAAACATTCAGTACTTC. The chain couples TRBV28 to TRBJ2-4, with TRBD1 as a possible D gene (6 bases). The CDR3 contains 17 residues. Trimming left V 5 bases short and J 0 bases short, with 17 bases between. CDR1 is MDHEN, CDR2 SYDVKM, per germline.